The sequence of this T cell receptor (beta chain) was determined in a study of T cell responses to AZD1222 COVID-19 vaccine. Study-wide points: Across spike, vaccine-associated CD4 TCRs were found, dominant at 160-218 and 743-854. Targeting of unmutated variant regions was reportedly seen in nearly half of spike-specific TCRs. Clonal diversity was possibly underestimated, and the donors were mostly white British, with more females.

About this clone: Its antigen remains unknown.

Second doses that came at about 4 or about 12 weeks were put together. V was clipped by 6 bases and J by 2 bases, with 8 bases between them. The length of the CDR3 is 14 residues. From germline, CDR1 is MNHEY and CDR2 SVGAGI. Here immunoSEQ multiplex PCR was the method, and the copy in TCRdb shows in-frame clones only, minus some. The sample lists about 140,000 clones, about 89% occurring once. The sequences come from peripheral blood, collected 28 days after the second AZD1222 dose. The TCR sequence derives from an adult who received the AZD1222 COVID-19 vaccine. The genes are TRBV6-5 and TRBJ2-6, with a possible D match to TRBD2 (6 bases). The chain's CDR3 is CASREGTGANVLTF. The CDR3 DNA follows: TGTGCCAGCAGGGAGGGAACTGGGGCCAACGTCCTGACTTTC.